Below, 30 T cell receptor beta chains from the same sample are listed, as sequenced in a study of blood T cell repertoires in COVID-19. Assay used: immunoSEQ multiplex PCR; TCRdb lists only in-frame clones, some missing. The sample consists of about 15,000 clones, approximately 88% of them appearing once. Input material: peripheral blood. Receptors were obtained from a human donor in a cohort sampled during active COVID-19.

V and J are TRBV19 and TRBJ2-1, with D possibly TRBD2 on 5 matching bases. Germline V gives CDR1 LNHDA, CDR2 SQIVND (reference sequence). This CDR3 contains 13 residues. Trimming cost V 4 bases and J 2 bases, with 6 bases left between them. The CDR3 coding sequence is TGTGCCAGTAGTACCGGGACCTACAATGAGCAGTTCTTC. Translated, it gives CASSTGTYNEQFF.

The V gene is TRBV10-1, the J gene TRBJ1-6, with no clear D. This CDR3 has 14 residues. Germline CDR1 is WNHNN and CDR2 is SYGVQD (reference sequence). The V end lost 0 bases, the J end lost 7 bases, and 7 bases lay between the germline ends. This chain's CDR3 is CASSESKRNSPLHF. As DNA, the CDR3 is TGCGCCAGCAGTGAGTCAAAGAGGAATTCACCCCTCCACTTT.

This chain joins TRBV18 and TRBJ2-5, with a possible D match to TRBD2 (5 bases). The CDR3 is made up of 16 amino acids. From germline, CDR1 is KGHSH and CDR2 LQKENI. V lost 0 bases, J lost 1 base, and 12 bases lay in between. CDR3 nucleotides: TGTGCCAGCTCACCACCTAACCGAGCGGTCCAAGAGACCCAGTACTTC. Protein: CASSPPNRAVQETQYF.

The V gene is TRBV29-1, the J gene TRBJ1-2, with D perhaps matching TRBD1 (5 bases). Germline CDR1 SQVTM, CDR2 ANQGSEA. The CDR3 extends over 13 amino acids. V lost 4 bases and J 1 base, leaving 10 bases between the germline ends. This chain's CDR3 is CSVGLGGNYGYTF. The CDR3 bases are TGCAGCGTTGGGCTCGGGGGTAACTATGGCTACACCTTC.

A few counts support this clone. The V gene is TRBV18, the J gene TRBJ2-7, with 7 bases fitting TRBD1. The CDR3 length is 16 residues. The germline V gene encodes CDR1 KGHSH and CDR2 LQKENI. With 2 bases clipped from V and 3 bases from J, the junction kept 10 bases outside the gene matches. The CDR3 nucleotides are TGTGCCAGCTCACCAACCCGGTCAGGGGGTATCTACGAGCAGTACTTC. Protein sequence: CASSPTRSGGIYEQYF.

V and J are TRBV29-1 and TRBJ2-5; 8 bases agree with TRBD1. V was pared by 2 bases and J by 4 bases, with 0 bases of the junction left unmatched. Germline CDR1 is SQVTM and CDR2 is ANQGSEA. The CDR3 runs to 12 residues. The DNA of the CDR3 is TGCAGCGTTGAAACAGGGGGAGAGACCCAGTACTTC. This sequence encodes CSVETGGETQYF.

This chain links TRBV2 with TRBJ2-7, with TRBD2 as a possible D gene (6 bases). CDR1 is SNHLY, CDR2 FYNNEI, per germline. Trimming removed 7 bases at V and 3 bases at J, with 13 bases between. CDR3 length equals 13 residues. The CDR3: CASTAGTYYEQYF. The CDR3 coding sequence is TGTGCCAGCACTGCCGGGACTTACTACGAGCAGTACTTC.

The chain couples TRBV28 to TRBJ1-6, with 9 bases fitting TRBD1. Germline V lookup: CDR1 MDHEN, CDR2 SYDVKM. This CDR3 is built from 14 residues. Trimming cost V 6 bases and J 7 bases; bases outside gene matches: 4. In DNA form, the CDR3 reads TGTGCCAGCAGGGGGGGGACAGGGAATTCACCCCTCCACTTT. Protein: CASRGGTGNSPLHF.

The chain has TRBV7-3 and TRBJ2-3, with TRBD2 matching over 14 bases. The V gene's germline CDR1 is SGHTA and CDR2 FQGTGA. J gave up 6 bases and V 4 bases, and 6 bases lay outside the gene matches. CDR3 size: 16 residues. The CDR3: CASSSGLAGGSDTQYF. Here the CDR3 DNA reads TGTGCCAGCAGCTCAGGACTAGCGGGAGGTTCTGATACGCAGTATTTT.

The rearrangement uses TRBV6-5 and TRBJ2-5; D is uncertain. The CDR3 is made up of 15 amino acids. The germline CDR1 and CDR2 sequences are MNHEY and SVGAGI. The V gene lost 0 bases and the J gene lost 1 base, with 9 bases spanning the gap. CDR3 residues: CASSYSLQSQETQYF. CDR3 sequence (DNA): TGTGCCAGCAGTTACTCCTTACAGAGCCAAGAGACCCAGTACTTC.

The sample holds one count of this clone. CDR3 in amino acids: CASSHGSGQFF. As DNA, the CDR3 is TGTGCCAGCAGCCATGGATCAGGGCAGTTCTTC. This chain links TRBV3-1 (or the pseudogene TRBV3-2) with TRBJ2-1, with D unresolved. Trimming cost V 3 bases and J 12 bases, with 9 bases left between them. Germline loops: CDR1 LGHDT, CDR2 YNNKEL (reference sequence). The CDR3 runs 11 residues.

The CDR3 nucleotides read TGTGCCAGCAGCTCGTCAGGACAGACCAATCAGCCCCAGCATTTT. Its protein is CASSSSGQTNQPQHF. The rearrangement uses TRBV5-8 and TRBJ1-5; perhaps TRBD1 as D (6 bases). The CDR3 is 15 residues long. CDR1 and CDR2 (germline): SGHTS, YDEGEE. The ends were cut back, 3 bases at V and 3 bases at J, with 13 bases in the middle.

The chain employs TRBV5-8 and TRBJ2-7; 9 nucleotides agree with TRBD2. The length of the CDR3 is 15 residues. Germline trimming cut 0 bases from V and 2 bases from J; bases unmatched to any gene: 3. Germline values: CDR1 SGHTS, CDR2 YDEGEE. This CDR3 is CASSLVLAGAYEQYF. The CDR3 DNA reads TGTGCCAGCAGCTTGGTACTAGCGGGCGCCTACGAGCAGTACTTC. The whole variable domain, remainder taken from reference TRBV5-8 and TRBJ2-7, is EAGVTQSPTHLIKTRGQQATLRCSPISGHTSVYWYQQALGLGLQFLLWYDEGEERNRGNFPPRFSGRQFPNYSSELNVNALELEDSALYLCASSLVLAGAYEQYFGPGTRLTVT.

J is TRBJ1-6 and V is TRBV27, with D hard to call. The germline V gene has CDR1 MNHEY and CDR2 SMNVEV (reference sequence). V was shortened by 5 bases and J by 5 bases, with 13 bases between the two germline ends. CDR3 size: 15 residues. CDR3 in amino acids: CASSREGRNNSPLHF. The CDR3 DNA follows: TGTGCCAGCAGTCGGGAGGGTAGGAATAATTCACCCCTCCACTTT.

The sample holds a few counts of this clone. The CDR3 DNA reads TGTGCCAGCAGCCCACGGGACAGACCAAACACCGGGGAGCTGTTTTTT. Protein product: CASSPRDRPNTGELFF. The V and J genes are TRBV9 and TRBJ2-2; 7 nucleotides agree with TRBD1. Per germline, CDR1 SGDLS and CDR2 YYNGEE. The CDR3 length is 16 residues. The J segment lost 2 bases and the V segment lost 4 bases, leaving 8 bases of the junction unmatched.

This chain uses TRBV19 with TRBJ1-1, with D possibly being TRBD1 (5 bases). CDR1 and CDR2 from the germline V gene are LNHDA and SQIVND (reference sequence). The CDR3 spans 15 residues. V shed 5 bases and J shed 4 bases, with 17 bases lying between them. The DNA for the CDR3 is TGTGCCAGTAGTCTTCAGGGATGGGGTAGCACTGAAGCTTTCTTT. Amino acids: CASSLQGWGSTEAFF.

The genes are TRBV27 and TRBJ1-6, with D unclear. Germline CDR1 MNHEY, CDR2 SMNVEV (reference sequence). CDR3 length: 13 amino acids. The V end was cut by 3 bases, the J end by 9 bases, with 9 bases between. This CDR3 reads CASSLNPGSPLHF. The CDR3 DNA reads TGTGCCAGCAGTTTGAATCCGGGTTCACCCCTCCACTTT.

This rearrangement joins TRBV29-1 to TRBJ1-5; D is perhaps TRBD1 (5 bases). CDR1 SQVTM and CDR2 ANQGSEA come from the germline V gene. With 4 bases removed from V and 0 bases from J, the gap between germline ends came to 7 bases. The CDR3 loop spans 13 amino acids. In DNA, the CDR3 is TGCAGCGTTGCGGGGGGTAGCAATCAGCCCCAGCATTTT. This gives the protein CSVAGGSNQPQHF.

This clone occurred once. The chain is built from TRBV7-6 and TRBJ2-1; possibly TRBD2 for D (5 bases). In germline, CDR1 is SGHVS, CDR2 FNYEAQ. Trimming removed 5 bases from V and 3 bases from J, with 14 bases in between. The CDR3 consists of 15 residues. This CDR3 is CASSPSGDLYNEQFF. For the CDR3, the DNA is TGTGCCAGCAGCCCGAGCGGAGATCTCTACAATGAGCAGTTCTTC.

The chain uses TRBV9 and TRBJ2-2; D possibly corresponds to TRBD2 (6 bases). This CDR3 region has 14 residues. Germline CDR1 SGDLS, CDR2 YYNGEE. V gave up 4 bases and J gave up 1 base, with 8 bases separating them. CDR3 region: CASSSRGNTGELFF. CDR3 in DNA: TGTGCCAGCAGCTCGCGGGGGAACACCGGGGAGCTGTTTTTT.

This sequence joins TRBV11-3 and TRBJ1-1, with D perhaps matching TRBD1 (5 bases). Germline values: CDR1 SGHNT, CDR2 YENEEA. The CDR3 consists of 15 residues. Trimming took off 4 bases at V and 1 base at J, with 13 bases between the two ends. CDR3 region: CASSWRGGENTEAFF. The CDR3 nucleotides are TGTGCCAGCAGCTGGAGGGGTGGGGAGAACACTGAAGCTTTCTTT.

V is TRBV19 and J is TRBJ2-2; D is perhaps TRBD2 (5 bases). This CDR3 contains 18 residues. Germline CDR1 reads LNHDA; CDR2 reads SQIVND (reference sequence). V was trimmed by 10 bases and J by 4 bases, leaving 28 bases between them. This chain's CDR3 is CATTPRPAGVGGTGELFF. CDR3 DNA sequence: TGTGCCACCACCCCGAGGCCCGCCGGGGTTGGTGGCACCGGGGAGCTGTTTTTT. The whole variable domain, remainder taken from reference TRBV19 and TRBJ2-2, is DGGITQSPKYLFRKEGQNVTLSCEQNLNHDAMYWYRQDPGQGLRLIYYSQIVNDFQKGDIAEGYSVSREKKESFPLTVTSAQKNPTAFYLCATTPRPAGVGGTGELFFGEGSRLTVL.

CDR3 DNA: TGTGCCAGCAGGCGGACAGGGGGTTATGGCTACACCTTC. This sequence encodes CASRRTGGYGYTF. The chain is built from TRBV6-6 and TRBJ1-2, with TRBD1 matching 10 bases. Germline V CDR1 and CDR2: MNHNY, SVGAGI (reference sequence). The V segment lost 6 bases and the J segment 5 bases; nucleotides outside the gene matches: 3. CDR3 size: 13 residues.

The V gene is TRBV4-1, the J gene TRBJ2-5; 7 bases fit TRBD2. V dropped 1 base and J dropped 5; count of bases not matched to a gene: 10. The CDR3 spans 16 residues. Germline V gene lookup returns CDR1 MGHRA and CDR2 YSYEKL. Written as DNA, the CDR3 is TGCGCCAGCAGCCAAGTCCTCCTCGGGGGGTGGGAGACCCAGTACTTC. Its translation: CASSQVLLGGWETQYF.

The CDR3 DNA sequence: TGTGCCAGCAGCTTAAGGGGAGCCGGGACAGGGAAGAACACTGAAGCTTTCTTT. Translating gives CASSLRGAGTGKNTEAFF. The V gene is TRBV7-3, the J gene TRBJ1-1; 9 nucleotides align to TRBD1. J was trimmed by 1 base and V by 1 base; bases with no gene match: 10. Germline-derived CDR1 and CDR2 are SGHTA and FQGTGA. The CDR3 contains 18 residues. Full variable domain (outside the CDR3, taken from reference TRBV7-3 and TRBJ1-1): GAGVSQTPSNKVTEKGKYVELRCDPISGHTALYWYRQSLGQGPEFLIYFQGTGAADDSGLPNDRFFAVRPEGSVSTLKIQRTERGDSAVYLCASSLRGAGTGKNTEAFFGQGTRLTVV.

Only one count was recorded for this clone. The CDR3 DNA follows: TGTGCCAGCCAGGACCGGGACAAGGCCTTTTGGGGCGGCTACACCTTC. It specifies CASQDRDKAFWGGYTF. The V gene is TRBV19, the J gene TRBJ1-2; D might be TRBD1 (6 bases). The CDR3 totals 16 residues. V dropped 9 bases and J dropped 8 bases, with 28 bases sitting between them. Germline CDR1 and CDR2: LNHDA and SQIVND (reference sequence).

The chain has TRBV18 and TRBJ1-3, with D possibly matching TRBD1 (6 bases). Trimming left V 6 bases short and J 0 bases short, with 21 bases between. This CDR3 comprises 18 residues. CDR1 is KGHSH, CDR2 LQKENI, per germline. CDR3 DNA: TGTGCCAGCTCCCCGAACCGGGCGGGGGCTGACTCTGGAAACACCATATATTTT. Its translation is CASSPNRAGADSGNTIYF.

The chain is built from TRBV6-1 and TRBJ1-2; D unresolved. The CDR3 has 14 amino acids. CDR1 is MNHNS, CDR2 SASEGT, per germline. V shed 0 bases and J shed 4 bases, with 9 bases lying between them. CDR3 residues: CASSEAPGPYGYTF. The CDR3 nucleotides read TGTGCCAGCAGTGAAGCGCCGGGTCCCTATGGCTACACCTTC.

The rearrangement links TRBV2 to TRBJ1-6; tentatively, D is TRBD1 (6 bases). Per germline, CDR1 SNHLY and CDR2 FYNNEI. The CDR3 contains 16 residues. V lost 3 bases and J lost 5, with 14 bases in between. The CDR3 reads CASSDGRGNNNSPLHF. The CDR3 DNA is TGTGCCAGCAGTGATGGTAGGGGGAATAATAATTCACCCCTCCACTTT.

The chain recombines TRBV10-2 with TRBJ2-1; D call uncertain. Germline-derived CDR1 and CDR2 are WSHSY and SAAADI. V lost 6 bases and J lost 7, with 7 bases in between. CDR3 length: 11 residues. The CDR3 region is CASRELNEQFF. The CDR3 region has the DNA TGCGCCAGCAGGGAGCTTAATGAGCAGTTCTTC.